This T cell receptor (beta chain) was identified during a study of T cells in tuberculosis. Study details: CD1B tetramers identified T cells specific for mycobacterial lipid GMM.

This CDR3 is 13 amino acids long. Germline V gene lookup returns CDR1 MGHRA and CDR2 YSYEKL. V was clipped by 1 base and J by 9 bases; unmatched bases: 6. Sorting used thawed, overnight-rested PBMC stained with anti-CD3, a viability dye and GMM-loaded CD1B tetramer. CD1B tetramers were loaded with Rhodococcus equi-derived C32 glucose monomycolate. Profiled with immunoSEQ multiplex PCR; TCRdb holds only in-frame clones, not every one. The data hold tens of thousands of clones, with roughly 93% observed a single time. V usage is TRBV4-1 and J usage is TRBJ2-7; 7 bases are shared with TRBD1. Sequencing was carried out using CD1b-GMM tetramer-negative cells sorted from PBMCs. The receptor was derived from an adult woman with latent tuberculosis. Here the CDR3 reads CASSQGQGSAQYF. In DNA, the CDR3 is TGCGCCAGCAGCCAAGGACAGGGCTCCGCGCAGTACTTC.